The next 14 T cell receptor beta chains were all read from a single sample in a study of graft-versus-host responses after intestinal transplantation. Here immunoSEQ multiplex PCR was the method, and the copy in TCRdb shows in-frame clones only, minus some. The table has tens of thousands of clones, roughly 92% seen once. These receptors' targets are unknown. The sample in question was unstimulated CD4+ T cells sorted from spleen or lymph node cells, obtained before intestinal transplant. The receptors were sampled from a human donor who received an intestinal transplant.

This clone has more than one count but fewer than ten. This chain links TRBV19 with TRBJ1-3; tentatively, D is TRBD1 (6 bases). The CDR3 contains 14 residues. Germline V lookup: CDR1 LNHDA, CDR2 SQIVND (reference sequence). V was cut by 3 bases and J by 2 bases, with 8 bases left in between. The CDR3 bases are TGTGCCAGTAGTATGCACAGGGCTGGAAACACCATATATTTT. Translated, it gives CASSMHRAGNTIYF.

The chain couples TRBV15 to TRBJ2-5, with 9 bases lining up with TRBD1. The CDR3 extends over 15 amino acids. Losses at the gene ends were 3 bases for V and 2 bases for J; bases not matched to a gene: 4. CDR1 and CDR2 from the germline V gene are LNHNV and YYDKDF (reference sequence). The DNA for the CDR3 is TGTGCCACCAGCAGGGAGGGACAGGGTCAAGAGACCCAGTACTTC. Its protein is CATSREGQGQETQYF.

This clone appeared a single time. V is TRBV7-3 and J is TRBJ2-2, with D possibly matching TRBD1 (6 bases). The V gene lost 6 bases and the J gene lost 6 bases, with 8 bases spanning the gap. The CDR3 totals 12 residues. Per the germline V gene, CDR1 is SGHTA and CDR2 is FQGTGA. The CDR3 nucleotides are TGTGCCAGCAGTCGACAGGCCGGGGAGCTGTTTTTT. This sequence encodes CASSRQAGELFF.

The rearrangement links TRBV5-1 to TRBJ2-7; 8 nucleotides line up with TRBD1. This CDR3 has 12 residues. With V trimmed by 8 bases and J by 3 bases, 4 bases remained unmatched. The germline gives CDR1 SGHRS, CDR2 YFSETQ. The CDR3 loop is CASGQGNYEQYF. The CDR3 DNA sequence: TGCGCCAGTGGACAGGGAAACTACGAGCAGTACTTC.

This clone was recorded only once. The chain uses TRBV20-1 and TRBJ2-2; no firm D call. The V and J ends lost 4 bases and 5 bases respectively, with 5 bases between them. The germline V gene encodes CDR1 DFQATT and CDR2 SNEGSKA (reference sequence). This CDR3 region has 11 residues. CDR3 loop: CSATATGELFF. CDR3 in DNA: TGCAGTGCTACAGCGACCGGGGAGCTGTTTTTT.

The rearrangement uses TRBV5-1 and TRBJ2-7; 10 bases map to TRBD2. This CDR3 has 16 residues. With 3 bases clipped from V and 3 bases from J, the junction kept 9 bases outside the gene matches. CDR1 and CDR2 from the germline V gene are SGHRS and YFSETQ. CDR3 coding DNA: TGCGCCAGCAGCTCGGGGACTAGCGTACGGAGCTACGAGCAGTACTTC. Protein: CASSSGTSVRSYEQYF.

This chain connects TRBV6-5 to TRBJ1-2, with D maybe TRBD1 (6 bases). Germline lookup yields CDR1 MNHEY and CDR2 SVGAGI. The ends were cut back, 6 bases at V and 7 bases at J, with 18 bases in the middle. The CDR3 sequence is 14 residues long. The CDR3 spells CASRTEAGAGGYTF. For the CDR3, the DNA is TGTGCCAGCAGAACTGAGGCGGGGGCCGGTGGCTACACCTTC.

This sequence joins TRBV6-5 and TRBJ1-5; 7 bases line up with TRBD1. The length of the CDR3 is 14 residues. The V gene end was trimmed by 2 bases and the J gene end by 2 bases; junction bases not matched to a gene: 0. The germline gives CDR1 MNHEY, CDR2 SVGAGI. CDR3 nucleotide sequence: TGTGCCAGCAGTTACAGGGGGCGCAATCAGCCCCAGCATTTT. The encoded protein is CASSYRGRNQPQHF.

The chain is built from TRBV5-1 and TRBJ2-5, with TRBD2 matching over 7 bases. TRBJ2-7 explains the end of the DNA better; the J call may be wrong. The CDR3 spans 15 residues. Germline assignment: CDR1 SGHRS and CDR2 YFSETQ. The CDR3 DNA is TGCGCCAGCAGCTGGATCGGGACTATCGACTACGAGCAGTACTTC. Translated: CASSWIGTIDYEQYF.

The chain is built from TRBV11-2 and TRBJ1-6; 10 positions agree with TRBD1. J was trimmed by 13 bases and V by 5 bases; bases with no gene match: 8. The CDR3 sequence is 14 residues long. Germline V lookup: CDR1 SGHAT, CDR2 FQNNGV. The CDR3 here is CASSPTGGSVPLHF. The CDR3 bases are TGTGCCAGCAGCCCGACAGGGGGCTCGGTGCCCCTCCACTTT.

V usage is TRBV18 and J usage is TRBJ2-3; no reliable D call. CDR3 size: 11 residues. Germline lookup yields CDR1 KGHSH and CDR2 LQKENI. V was cut by 3 bases and J by 5 bases, with 3 bases left in between. The CDR3 DNA is TGTGCCAGCTCACCGGGAGATACGCAGTATTTT. This translates into CASSPGDTQYF. Using reference TRBV18 and TRBJ2-3 for the parts outside the CDR3, the full variable domain is NAGVMQNPRHLVRRRGQEARLRCSPMKGHSHVYWYRQLPEEGLKFMVYLQKENIIDESGMPKERFSAEFPKEGPSILRIQQVVRGDSAAYFCASSPGDTQYFGPGTRLTVL.

The chain combines TRBV6-5 with TRBJ2-5; 10 positions match TRBD2. Near its end, the DNA agrees better with TRBJ2-7, so the J call may be wrong. CDR1 MNHEY and CDR2 SVGAGI come from the germline V gene. CDR3 length: 13 residues. The CDR3 sequence is CASRRLAGDEQYF. The CDR3 region has the DNA TGTGCTTCCAGGAGGCTAGCGGGAGACGAGCAGTACTTC.

The V and J genes are TRBV4-2 and TRBJ2-2; 9 bases fit TRBD1. This CDR3 is built from 18 residues. The ends lost 4 bases at V and 4 bases at J; junction bases unmatched: 13. Germline lookup yields CDR1 LGHNA and CDR2 YNFKEQ. The CDR3 sequence is CASSRRLGQGGGTGELFF. In DNA form, the CDR3 reads TGTGCCAGCAGCCGAAGATTGGGACAGGGTGGTGGCACCGGGGAGCTGTTTTTT.

The chain uses TRBV11-2 and TRBJ1-2; D might be TRBD1 (5 bases). Germline-derived CDR1 and CDR2 are SGHAT and FQNNGV. CDR3 size: 15 residues. Trimming cost V 2 bases and J 7 bases, with 17 bases left between them. CDR3 sequence: CASSLSISGLSGYTF. In nucleotides, the CDR3 is TGTGCCAGCAGCTTATCAATTTCAGGGTTGAGTGGCTACACCTTC.